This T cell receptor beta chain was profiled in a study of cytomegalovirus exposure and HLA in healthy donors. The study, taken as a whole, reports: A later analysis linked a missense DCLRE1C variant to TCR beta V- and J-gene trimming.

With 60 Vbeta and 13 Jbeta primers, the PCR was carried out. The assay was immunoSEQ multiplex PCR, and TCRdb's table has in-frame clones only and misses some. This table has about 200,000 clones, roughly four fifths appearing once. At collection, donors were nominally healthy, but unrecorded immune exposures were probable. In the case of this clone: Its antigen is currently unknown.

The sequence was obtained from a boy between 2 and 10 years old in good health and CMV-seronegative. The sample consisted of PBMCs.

The CDR3 reads CASIHMGQGVGYTF. The CDR3 DNA is TGTGCCAGCATTCATATGGGACAGGGAGTTGGCTACACCTTC. This chain links TRBV6-1 with TRBJ1-2, with 9 bases lining up with TRBD1. The CDR3 contains 14 residues. Germline loops: CDR1 MNHNS, CDR2 SASEGT. The V and J ends lost 7 bases and 7 bases, in that order; junction bases with no gene match: 10.